Described below is a single T cell receptor (beta chain) sequence and its context. Antigen unknown. The sample comes from a study of cytomegalovirus exposure and HLA in healthy donors. As for the study in general: Within the Caucasian-associated ancestry cluster were around four fifths of the roughly 400 genotyped donors. Regarding the study as a whole: A later analysis associated under 20,000 TCR beta sequences with HLA alleles at a 0.05 false discovery rate. Previously analyzed data showed that most TCR beta V segments were productive at a frequency of about 87% or about 30%.

Use of 60 Vbeta and 13 Jbeta primers characterized the PCR. Original methodology: An analysis performed later counted roughly 80 million unique TCR beta chains (roughly 11 million of them shared). The assay was immunoSEQ multiplex PCR, and TCRdb's table has in-frame clones only and misses some. That table supplies the V and J calls and clone size; D and trimming were determined from the DNA. The sample comprises approximately 150,000 clones, 80% of which are singletons, and 2.5% to 3.5% rests with the top ten. J lost 6 bases, V lost 0 bases, and 3 bases had no gene match. Germline-derived CDR1 and CDR2 are MGHRA and YSYEKL. CDR3 length: 14 residues.

Sequencing was performed on PBMCs. V and J are TRBV4-1 and TRBJ2-7; TRBD2 agrees at 9 bases. The TCR originated in a woman under 40 in good health and CMV-seronegative. Written as DNA, the CDR3 is TGCGCCAGCAGCCAAGAGCTAGCGGGACTCGAGCAGTACTTC. Translating it yields CASSQELAGLEQYF.